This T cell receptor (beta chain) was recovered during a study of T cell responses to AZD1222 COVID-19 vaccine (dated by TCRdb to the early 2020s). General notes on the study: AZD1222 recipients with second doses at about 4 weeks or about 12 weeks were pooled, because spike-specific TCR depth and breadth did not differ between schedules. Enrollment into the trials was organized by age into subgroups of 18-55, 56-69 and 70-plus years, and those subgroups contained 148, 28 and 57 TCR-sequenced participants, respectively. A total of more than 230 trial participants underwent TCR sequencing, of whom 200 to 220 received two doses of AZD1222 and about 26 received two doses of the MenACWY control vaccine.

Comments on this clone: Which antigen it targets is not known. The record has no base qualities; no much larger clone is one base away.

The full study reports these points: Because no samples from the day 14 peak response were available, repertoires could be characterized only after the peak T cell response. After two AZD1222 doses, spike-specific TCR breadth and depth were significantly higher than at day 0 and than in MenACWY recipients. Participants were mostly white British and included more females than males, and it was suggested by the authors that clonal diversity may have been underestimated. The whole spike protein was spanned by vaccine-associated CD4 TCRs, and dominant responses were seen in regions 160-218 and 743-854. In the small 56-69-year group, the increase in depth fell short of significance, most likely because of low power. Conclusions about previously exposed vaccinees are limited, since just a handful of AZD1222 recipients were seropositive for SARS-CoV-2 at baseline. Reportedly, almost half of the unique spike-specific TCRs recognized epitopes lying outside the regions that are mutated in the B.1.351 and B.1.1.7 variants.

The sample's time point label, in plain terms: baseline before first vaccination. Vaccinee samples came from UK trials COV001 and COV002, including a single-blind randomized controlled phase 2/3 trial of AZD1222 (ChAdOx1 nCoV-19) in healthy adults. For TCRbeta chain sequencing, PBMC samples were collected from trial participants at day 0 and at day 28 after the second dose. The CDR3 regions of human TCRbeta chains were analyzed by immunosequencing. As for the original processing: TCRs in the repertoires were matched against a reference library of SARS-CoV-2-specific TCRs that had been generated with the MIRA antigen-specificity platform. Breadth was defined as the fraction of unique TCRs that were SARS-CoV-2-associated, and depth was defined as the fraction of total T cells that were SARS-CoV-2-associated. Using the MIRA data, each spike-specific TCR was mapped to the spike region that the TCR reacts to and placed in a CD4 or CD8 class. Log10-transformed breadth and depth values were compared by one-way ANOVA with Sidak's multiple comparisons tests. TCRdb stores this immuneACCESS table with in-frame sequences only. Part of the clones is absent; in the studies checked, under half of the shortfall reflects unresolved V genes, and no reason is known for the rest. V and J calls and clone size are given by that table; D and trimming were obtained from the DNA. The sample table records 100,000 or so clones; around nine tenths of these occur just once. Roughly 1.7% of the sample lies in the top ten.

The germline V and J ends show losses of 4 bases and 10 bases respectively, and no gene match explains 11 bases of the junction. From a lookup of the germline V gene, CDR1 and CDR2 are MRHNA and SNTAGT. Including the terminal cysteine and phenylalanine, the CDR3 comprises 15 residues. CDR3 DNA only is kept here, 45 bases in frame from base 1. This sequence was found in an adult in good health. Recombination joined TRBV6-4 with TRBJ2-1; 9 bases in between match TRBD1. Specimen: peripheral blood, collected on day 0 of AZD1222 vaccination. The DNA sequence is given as TGTGCCAGCAGTGGGGAGGACAGGGGAGGTTACGAGCAGTTCTTC. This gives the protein CASSGEDRGGYEQFF.